This T cell receptor beta chain stems from a study of beta chain features in type 1 diabetes. Study results and limitations: TCRB CDR3s from Type 1 diabetes patients were moderately but significantly shorter in all four CD4+ subsets.

The sequenced template was cDNA made from the entire isolated RNA. TCRdb's copy holds only in-frame clones and misses some; the assay was immunoSEQ multiplex PCR. The table lists some 330,000 clones, roughly 12% of them singletons. Germline V gene lookup returns CDR1 GTSNPN and CDR2 SVGIG (reference sequence). The CDR3 runs 13 residues. Trimming took 5 bases from V and 8 from J; bases not matched to a gene: 11. This clone came up a few times. The antigen remains undetermined. V gene TRBV30 combines with J gene TRBJ1-2; 7 nucleotides align to TRBD1. The TCR originated in a woman between 18 and 30 years old with type 1 diabetes. Sequences were obtained from naive CD4+ T cells from blood. The CDR3 DNA follows: TGTGCCTGGGGGGGAGACAGGGCGAGCGGCTACACCTTC. Translating gives CAWGGDRASGYTF.